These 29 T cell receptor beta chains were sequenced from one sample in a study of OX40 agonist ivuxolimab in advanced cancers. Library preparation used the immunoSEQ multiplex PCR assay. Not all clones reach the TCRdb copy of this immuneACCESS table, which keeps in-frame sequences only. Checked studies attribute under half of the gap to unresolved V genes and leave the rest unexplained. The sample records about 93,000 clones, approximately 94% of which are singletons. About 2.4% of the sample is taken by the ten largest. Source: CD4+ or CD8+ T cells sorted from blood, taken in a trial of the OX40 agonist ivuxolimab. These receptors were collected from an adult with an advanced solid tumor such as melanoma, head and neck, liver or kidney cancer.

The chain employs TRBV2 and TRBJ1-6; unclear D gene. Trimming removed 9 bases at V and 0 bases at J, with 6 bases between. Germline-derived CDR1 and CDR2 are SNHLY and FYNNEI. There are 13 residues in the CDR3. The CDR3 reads CASHSSYNSPLHF. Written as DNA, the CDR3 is TGTGCCAGTCACAGCTCCTATAATTCACCCCTCCACTTT.

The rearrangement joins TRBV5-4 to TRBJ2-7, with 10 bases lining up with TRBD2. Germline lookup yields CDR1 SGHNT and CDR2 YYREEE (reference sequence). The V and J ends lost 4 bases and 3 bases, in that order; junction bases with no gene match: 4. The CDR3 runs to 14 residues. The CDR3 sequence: CASSTSGVYYEQYF. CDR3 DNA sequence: TGTGCCAGCAGCACTAGCGGGGTCTACTACGAGCAGTACTTC. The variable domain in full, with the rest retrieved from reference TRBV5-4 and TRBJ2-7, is ETGVTQSPTHLIKTRGQQVTLRCSSQSGHNTVSWYQQALGQGPQFIFQYYREEENGRGNFPPRFSGLQFPNYSSELNVNALELDDSALYLCASSTSGVYYEQYFGPGTRLTVT.

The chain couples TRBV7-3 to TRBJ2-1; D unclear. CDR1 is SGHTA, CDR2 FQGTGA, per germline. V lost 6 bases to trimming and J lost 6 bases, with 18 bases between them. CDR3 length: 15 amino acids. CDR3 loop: CASSNGPSAFNEQFF. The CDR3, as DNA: TGTGCCAGCAGTAACGGACCATCAGCTTTCAATGAGCAGTTCTTC.

The CDR3 sequence is CASTEASGGEQYF. The CDR3 DNA reads as TGTGCCAGTACCGAGGCGAGTGGGGGCGAGCAGTACTTC. The rearrangement joins TRBV19 to TRBJ2-7; D tentatively fits TRBD1 or TRBD2 (5 bases each). Looked up from germline, CDR1 is LNHDA and CDR2 is SQIVND (reference sequence). V was cut by 7 bases and J by 6 bases, with 16 bases left in between. The CDR3 has 13 residues.

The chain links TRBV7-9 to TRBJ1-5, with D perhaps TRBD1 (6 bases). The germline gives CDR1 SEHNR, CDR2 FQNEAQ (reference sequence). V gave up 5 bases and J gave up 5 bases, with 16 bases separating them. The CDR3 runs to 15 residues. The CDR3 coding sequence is TGTGCCAGCAGCGATCGGGACATTCCGGATCAGCCCCAGCATTTT. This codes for CASSDRDIPDQPQHF.

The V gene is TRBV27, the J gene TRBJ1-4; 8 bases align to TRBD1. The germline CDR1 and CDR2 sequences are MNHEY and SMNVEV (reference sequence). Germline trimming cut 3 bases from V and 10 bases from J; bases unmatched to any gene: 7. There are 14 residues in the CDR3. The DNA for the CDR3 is TGTGCCAGCAGTTTCTCTCAGGGGGCCGGAAAACTGTTTTTT. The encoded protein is CASSFSQGAGKLFF.

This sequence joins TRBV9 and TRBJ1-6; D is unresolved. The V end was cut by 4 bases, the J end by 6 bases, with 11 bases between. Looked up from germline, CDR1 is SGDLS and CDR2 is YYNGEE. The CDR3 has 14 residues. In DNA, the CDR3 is TGTGCCAGCAGCTTGGGTCTCGGTAATTCACCCCTCCACTTT. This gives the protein CASSLGLGNSPLHF.

The CDR3: CASSLVLSSGRWYEQYF. CDR3 bases: TGTGCCAGCAGCTTAGTCTTATCCAGTGGAAGGTGGTACGAGCAGTACTTC. This chain connects TRBV7-2 to TRBJ2-7, with no clear D. This CDR3 is built from 17 residues. Deletions cut 1 base from V and 4 bases from J, with 20 bases between. CDR1 SGHTA and CDR2 FQGNSA come from the germline V gene.

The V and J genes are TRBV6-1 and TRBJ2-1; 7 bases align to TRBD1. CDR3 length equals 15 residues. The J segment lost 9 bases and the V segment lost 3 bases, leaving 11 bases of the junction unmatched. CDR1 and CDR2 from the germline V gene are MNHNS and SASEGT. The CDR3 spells CASSDPGQLMGEQFF. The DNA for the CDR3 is TGTGCCAGCAGTGACCCGGGACAGTTAATGGGTGAGCAGTTCTTC.

CDR3 region: CASSLSQAGNTEAFF. The CDR3 DNA reads as TGTGCCAGCAGTTTATCTCAGGCCGGGAACACTGAAGCTTTCTTT. J is TRBJ1-1 and V is TRBV27; D call uncertain. The V gene lost 0 bases and the J gene lost 1 base, with 9 bases spanning the gap. This CDR3 has 15 residues. Germline-derived CDR1 and CDR2 are MNHEY and SMNVEV (reference sequence).

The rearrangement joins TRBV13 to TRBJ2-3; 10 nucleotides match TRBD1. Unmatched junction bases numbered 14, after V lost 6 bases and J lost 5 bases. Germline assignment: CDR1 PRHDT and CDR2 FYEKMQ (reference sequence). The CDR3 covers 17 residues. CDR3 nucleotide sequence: TGTGCCAGCAGTTCCCCGACAGGGGGCGCGGGAGGAGATACGCAGTATTTT. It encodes CASSSPTGGAGGDTQYF.

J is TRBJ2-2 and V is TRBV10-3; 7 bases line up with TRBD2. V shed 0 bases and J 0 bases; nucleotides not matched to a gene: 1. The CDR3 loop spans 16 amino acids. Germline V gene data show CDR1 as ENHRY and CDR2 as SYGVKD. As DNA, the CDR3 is TGTGCCATCAGTGAGTCGGGGGGGACGAACACCGGGGAGCTGTTTTTT. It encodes CAISESGGTNTGELFF.

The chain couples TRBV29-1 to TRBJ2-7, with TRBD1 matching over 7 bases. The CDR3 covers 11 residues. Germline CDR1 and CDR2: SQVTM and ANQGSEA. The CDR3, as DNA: TGCAGTACGACAGGGAGCAACGAGCAGTACTTC. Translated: CSTTGSNEQYF.

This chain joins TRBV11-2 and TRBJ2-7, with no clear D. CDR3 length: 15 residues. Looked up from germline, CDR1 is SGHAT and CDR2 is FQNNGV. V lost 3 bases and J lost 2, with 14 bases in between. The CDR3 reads CASSFGPGRTYEQYF. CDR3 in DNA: TGTGCCAGCAGCTTTGGACCCGGCCGGACCTACGAGCAGTACTTC.

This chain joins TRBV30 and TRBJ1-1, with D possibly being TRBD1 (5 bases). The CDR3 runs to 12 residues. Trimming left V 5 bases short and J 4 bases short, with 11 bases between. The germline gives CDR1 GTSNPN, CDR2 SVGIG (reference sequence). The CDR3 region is CAWDGTLTEAFF. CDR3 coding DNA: TGTGCCTGGGACGGGACTCTCACTGAAGCTTTCTTT.

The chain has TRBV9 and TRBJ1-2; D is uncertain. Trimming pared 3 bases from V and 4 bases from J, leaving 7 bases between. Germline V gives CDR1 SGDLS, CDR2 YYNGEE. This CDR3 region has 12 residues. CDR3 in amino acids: CASSDDLYGYTF. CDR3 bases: TGTGCCAGCAGCGATGACCTCTATGGCTACACCTTC.

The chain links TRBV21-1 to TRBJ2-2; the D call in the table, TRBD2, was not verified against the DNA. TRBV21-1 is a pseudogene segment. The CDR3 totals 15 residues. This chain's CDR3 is CASRTLAGGIGELFF. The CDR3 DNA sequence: TGTGCCAGCAGAACCCTAGCGGGAGGCATCGGGGAGCTGTTTTTT.

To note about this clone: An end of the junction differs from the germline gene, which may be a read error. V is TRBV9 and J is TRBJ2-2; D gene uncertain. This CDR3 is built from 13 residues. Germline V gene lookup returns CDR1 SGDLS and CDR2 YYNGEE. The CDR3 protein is CASGVRANGELFF. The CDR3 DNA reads TGTGCCAGCGGCGTAAGGGCGAACGGGGAGCTGTTTTTT.

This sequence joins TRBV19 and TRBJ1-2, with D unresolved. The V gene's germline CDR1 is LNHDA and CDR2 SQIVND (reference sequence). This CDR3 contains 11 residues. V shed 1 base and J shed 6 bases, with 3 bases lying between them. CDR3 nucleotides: TGTGCCAGTAGTATAGGGAATGGCTACACCTTC. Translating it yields CASSIGNGYTF.

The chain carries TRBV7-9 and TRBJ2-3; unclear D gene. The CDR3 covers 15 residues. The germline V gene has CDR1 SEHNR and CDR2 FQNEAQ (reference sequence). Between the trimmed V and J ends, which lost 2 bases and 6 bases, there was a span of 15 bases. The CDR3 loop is CASSLSAFPEDTQYF. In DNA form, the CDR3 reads TGTGCCAGCAGCTTATCCGCCTTCCCCGAGGATACGCAGTATTTT.

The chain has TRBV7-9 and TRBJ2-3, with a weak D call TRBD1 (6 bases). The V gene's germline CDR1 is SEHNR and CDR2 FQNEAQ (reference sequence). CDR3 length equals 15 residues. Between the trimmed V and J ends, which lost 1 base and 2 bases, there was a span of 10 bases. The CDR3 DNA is TGTGCCAGCAGCTTAGAGCACAGGGCCACAGATACGCAGTATTTT. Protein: CASSLEHRATDTQYF.

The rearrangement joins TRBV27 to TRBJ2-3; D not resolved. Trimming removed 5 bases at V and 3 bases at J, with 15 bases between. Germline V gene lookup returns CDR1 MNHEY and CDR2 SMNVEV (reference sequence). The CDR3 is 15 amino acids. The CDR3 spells CASSPRDLRTDTQYF. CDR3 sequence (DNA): TGTGCCAGCAGTCCCCGTGACCTTAGAACAGATACGCAGTATTTT.

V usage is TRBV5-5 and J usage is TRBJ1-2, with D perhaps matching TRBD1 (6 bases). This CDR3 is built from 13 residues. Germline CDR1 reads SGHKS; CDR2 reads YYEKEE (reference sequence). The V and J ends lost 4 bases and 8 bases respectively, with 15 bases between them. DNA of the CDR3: TGTGCCAGCAGCCGGGCGGGGGCAGTAGGCTACACCTTC. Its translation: CASSRAGAVGYTF.

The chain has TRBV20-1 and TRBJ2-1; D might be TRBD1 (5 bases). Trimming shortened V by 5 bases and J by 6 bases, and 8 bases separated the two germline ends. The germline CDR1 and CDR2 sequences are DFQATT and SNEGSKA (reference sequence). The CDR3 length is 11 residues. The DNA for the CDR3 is TGCAGTGCTGGGGCCCTCAATGAGCAGTTCTTC. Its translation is CSAGALNEQFF.

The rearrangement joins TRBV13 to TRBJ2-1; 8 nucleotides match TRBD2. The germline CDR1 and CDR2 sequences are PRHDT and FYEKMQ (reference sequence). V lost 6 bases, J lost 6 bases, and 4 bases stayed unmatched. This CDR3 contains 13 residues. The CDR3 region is CASRHGRANEQFF. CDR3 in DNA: TGTGCCAGCAGACACGGGAGGGCCAATGAGCAGTTCTTC.

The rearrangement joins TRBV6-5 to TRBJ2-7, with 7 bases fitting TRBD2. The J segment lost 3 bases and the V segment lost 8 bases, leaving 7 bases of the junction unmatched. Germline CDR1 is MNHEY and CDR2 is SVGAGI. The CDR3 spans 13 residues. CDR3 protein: CASSAGEIYEQYF. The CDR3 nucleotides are TGTGCCAGCTCCGCGGGGGAAATCTACGAGCAGTACTTC.

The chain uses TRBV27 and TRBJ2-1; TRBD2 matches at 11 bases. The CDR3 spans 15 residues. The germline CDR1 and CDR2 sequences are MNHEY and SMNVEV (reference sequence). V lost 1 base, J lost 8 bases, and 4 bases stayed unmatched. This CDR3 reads CASSLYSGRAHEQFF. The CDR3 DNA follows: TGTGCCAGCAGTTTATATAGCGGGAGGGCCCATGAGCAGTTCTTC.

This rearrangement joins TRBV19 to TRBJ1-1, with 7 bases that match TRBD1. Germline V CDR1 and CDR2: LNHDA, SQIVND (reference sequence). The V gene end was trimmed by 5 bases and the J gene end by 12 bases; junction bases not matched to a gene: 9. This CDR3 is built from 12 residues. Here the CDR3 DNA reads TGTGCCAGTAGTCTCCGGGACAGAACAACTTTCTTT. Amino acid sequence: CASSLRDRTTFF.

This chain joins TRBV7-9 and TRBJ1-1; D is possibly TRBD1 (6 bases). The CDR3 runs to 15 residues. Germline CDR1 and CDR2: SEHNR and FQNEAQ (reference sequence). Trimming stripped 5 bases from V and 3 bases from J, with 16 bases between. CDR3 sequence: CASSPSRGAHTEAFF. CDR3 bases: TGTGCCAGCAGCCCAAGTAGGGGGGCACACACTGAAGCTTTCTTT.